The 31 T cell receptor beta chains given below trace back to one sample, sequenced in a study of shared clonotypes between healthy human individuals. Some clones are missing from TCRdb's copy, which holds only in-frame ones; the method was immunoSEQ multiplex PCR. The data contain fewer than 600,000 clones, 70% to 80% of them singletons. The specimen sequenced was PBMCs. These receptors came from a woman aged 35 to 49 in good health. Some clones in this sample may be carry-over from other donors' samples.

V is TRBV29-1 and J is TRBJ2-1, with D perhaps TRBD1 or TRBD2 (5 bases each). The CDR3 has 16 residues. Germline V gene lookup returns CDR1 SQVTM and CDR2 ANQGSEA. V lost 3 bases to trimming and J lost 3 bases, with 18 bases between them. The CDR3 bases are TGCAGCGTTGATCTCCCGGGGATGGGGGTCTACAATGAGCAGTTCTTC. It is translated as CSVDLPGMGVYNEQFF.

The gene calls are TRBV19 and TRBJ2-3; maybe TRBD2 (6 bases). With 5 bases removed from V and 0 bases from J, the gap between germline ends came to 12 bases. This CDR3 is 15 amino acids long. Germline V lookup: CDR1 LNHDA, CDR2 SQIVND (reference sequence). The CDR3 here is CASSYSGSSTDTQYF. CDR3 DNA: TGTGCCAGTAGTTACAGCGGGTCTAGCACAGATACGCAGTATTTT.

On this clone itself: Other DNA variants within this sample encode the same CDR3. The gene calls are TRBV7-9 and TRBJ2-7; 10 bases align to TRBD1. The CDR3 spans 17 residues. In germline, CDR1 is SEHNR, CDR2 FQNEAQ (reference sequence). V trimming: 5 bases; J trimming: 2 bases; junction bases outside the gene matches: 12. The CDR3 region is CASSPAAGQGNTYEQYF. The CDR3 nucleotides read TGTGCCAGCAGCCCCGCGGCGGGACAGGGGAACACCTACGAGCAGTACTTC. Complete variable domain (other parts from reference TRBV7-9 and TRBJ2-7): DTGVSQNPRHKITKRGQNVTFRCDPISEHNRLYWYRQTLGQGPEFLTYFQNEAQLEKSRLLSDRFSAERPKGSFSTLEIQRTEQGDSAMYLCASSPAAGQGNTYEQYFGPGTRLTVT.

CDR3 DNA: TGTGCCAGCAGCACTCAGGGGTCCGGGGAGCTGTTTTTT. Amino acids: CASSTQGSGELFF. V gene TRBV7-3 combines with J gene TRBJ2-2; possible D gene TRBD1, 6 bases. This CDR3 has 13 residues. The germline V gene encodes CDR1 SGHTA and CDR2 FQGTGA. The germline V and J ends were trimmed by 5 bases and 6 bases, with 10 bases remaining between them.

Many counts were recorded for this clone. The gene calls are TRBV13 and TRBJ2-1, with 9 bases aligning to TRBD2. This CDR3 has 16 residues. CDR1 and CDR2 from the germline V gene are PRHDT and FYEKMQ (reference sequence). V dropped 1 base and J dropped 8; count of bases not matched to a gene: 9. CDR3 coding DNA: TGTGCCAGCAGCTTAGCAGAGGCTAGCGGGGTCCATGAGCAGTTCTTC. Amino acids: CASSLAEASGVHEQFF.

The chain recombines TRBV18 with TRBJ1-1; 7 nucleotides agree with TRBD1. V lost 5 bases to trimming and J lost 1 base; unmatched junction nucleotides: 4. Germline-derived CDR1 and CDR2 are KGHSH and LQKENI. This CDR3 contains 14 residues. The CDR3 DNA is TGTGCCAGCTCATCTTGGACAGGGAACACTGAAGCTTTCTTT. Encoded protein: CASSSWTGNTEAFF.

The chain recombines TRBV5-1 with TRBJ1-1; 9 positions agree with TRBD1. The germline V gene has CDR1 SGHRS and CDR2 YFSETQ. V was pared by 3 bases and J by 7 bases, with 10 bases of the junction left unmatched. The CDR3 has 15 residues. As DNA, the CDR3 is TGCGCCAGCAGCTCCCCAGGACAGGGGATTGGTGAAGCTTTCTTT. This codes for CASSSPGQGIGEAFF.

The chain combines TRBV29-1 with TRBJ1-1; no firm D call. Germline loops: CDR1 SQVTM, CDR2 ANQGSEA. Trimming cost V 4 bases and J 4 bases, with 16 bases left between them. This CDR3 comprises 14 residues. CDR3 bases: TGCAGCGTTGCGGGCCGGATACTGGGCACTGAAGCTTTCTTT. It translates to CSVAGRILGTEAFF.

The chain's CDR3 is CASSLGPLYEQYF. The CDR3 nucleotides read TGTGCCAGCAGCTTAGGTCCCTTATACGAGCAGTACTTC. The chain couples TRBV7-9 to TRBJ2-7; the D is unclear. The CDR3 is 13 residues long. CDR1 and CDR2 from the germline V gene are SEHNR and FQNEAQ (reference sequence). The V and J ends lost 1 base and 4 bases respectively, with 8 bases between them.

The genes are TRBV19 and TRBJ2-7; 8 bases fit TRBD1. The junction had 2 bases not matched to a gene; V was cut back by 5 bases and J by 2 bases. The CDR3 is made up of 13 amino acids. The V gene's germline CDR1 is LNHDA and CDR2 SQIVND (reference sequence). The DNA for the CDR3 is TGTGCCAGTAGTGTCAGGGGGCCCTACGAGCAGTACTTC. Translated: CASSVRGPYEQYF. Complete variable domain (other parts from reference TRBV19 and TRBJ2-7): DGGITQSPKYLFRKEGQNVTLSCEQNLNHDAMYWYRQDPGQGLRLIYYSQIVNDFQKGDIAEGYSVSREKKESFPLTVTSAQKNPTAFYLCASSVRGPYEQYFGPGTRLTVT.

The chain uses TRBV11-3 and TRBJ2-2, with D hard to call. The CDR3 consists of 18 residues. The V gene lost 4 bases and the J gene lost 3 bases, with 21 bases spanning the gap. The V gene's germline CDR1 is SGHNT and CDR2 YENEEA. The CDR3 sequence is CASSSPFPPTEDTGELFF. The DNA for the CDR3 is TGTGCCAGCAGCTCGCCATTTCCCCCAACCGAGGACACCGGGGAGCTGTTTTTT. Drawing the rest from reference TRBV11-3 and TRBJ2-2, the complete variable domain is EAGVVQSPRYKIIEKKQPVAFWCNPISGHNTLYWYLQNLGQGPELLIRYENEEAVDDSQLPKDRFSAERLKGVDSTLKIQPAELGDSAVYLCASSSPFPPTEDTGELFFGEGSRLTVL.

This chain joins TRBV27 and TRBJ2-3; 14 bases are shared with TRBD2. Germline CDR1 MNHEY, CDR2 SMNVEV (reference sequence). Unmatched junction bases numbered 10, after V lost 5 bases and J lost 0 bases. This CDR3 is built from 19 residues. The CDR3 nucleotides are TGTGCCAGCAGTGGTCCGGGACTAGCGGGAGAGTATAGCACAGATACGCAGTATTTT. Its translation is CASSGPGLAGEYSTDTQYF.

The chain uses TRBV30 and TRBJ2-7, with TRBD2 identical over 7 bases. CDR1 is GTSNPN and CDR2 is SVGIG in the germline V gene (reference sequence). This CDR3 region has 14 residues. J lost 6 bases, V lost 0 bases, and 8 bases had no gene match. The CDR3 DNA is TGTGCCTGGAGTGTGGTAGGACTAGGGCGCGAGCAGTACTTC. Translating gives CAWSVVGLGREQYF.

This chain joins TRBV2 and TRBJ2-5, with 7 bases aligning to TRBD1. The CDR3 extends over 12 amino acids. CDR1 is SNHLY, CDR2 FYNNEI, per germline. The J segment lost 7 bases and the V segment lost 5 bases, leaving 4 bases of the junction unmatched. DNA for the CDR3: TGTGCCAGCAGTTACCCAGGGGGGACCCAGTACTTC. It yields the protein CASSYPGGTQYF. The full variable domain, in which reference TRBV2 and TRBJ2-5 provide the parts outside the CDR3, is EPEVTQTPSHQVTQMGQEVILRCVPISNHLYFYWYRQILGQKVEFLVSFYNNEISEKSEIFDDQFSVERPDGSNFTLKIRSTKLEDSAMYFCASSYPGGTQYFGPGTRLLVL.

The table lists this clone with a count of one. The chain has TRBV9 and TRBJ2-3; 8 bases are a match to TRBD2. The V and J ends lost 4 bases and 2 bases, in that order; junction bases with no gene match: 9. Germline V gene data show CDR1 as SGDLS and CDR2 as YYNGEE. The CDR3 contains 16 residues. The CDR3 DNA reads as TGTGCCAGCAGCCCACCCGCGGGAGGTCCCACAGATACGCAGTATTTT. It specifies CASSPPAGGPTDTQYF.

Regarding this clone: The junction departs from germline at one end; a sequencing error may be responsible. This CDR3 is also generated by other DNA sequences in the sample. The chain combines TRBV6-4 with TRBJ2-2; D possibly corresponds to TRBD2 (6 bases). CDR1 and CDR2 (germline): MRHNA, SNTAGT. The length of the CDR3 is 14 residues. CDR3 DNA sequence: TGTGCCAGCCGGGACTCGAGTATCACCGGGGAGCTGTTCTTT. Translating gives CASRDSSITGELFF.

The chain combines TRBV7-9 with TRBJ2-1; D possibly corresponds to TRBD1 (5 bases). Trimming removed 2 bases at V and 0 bases at J, with 14 bases between. CDR1 SEHNR and CDR2 FQNEAQ come from the germline V gene (reference sequence). The CDR3 has 17 residues. In DNA, the CDR3 is TGTGCCAGCAGCTTACGGTCGGGTGACAGCTCCTACAATGAGCAGTTCTTC. This encodes CASSLRSGDSSYNEQFF. Filled out from reference TRBV7-9 and TRBJ2-1, the complete variable domain reads DTGVSQNPRHKITKRGQNVTFRCDPISEHNRLYWYRQTLGQGPEFLTYFQNEAQLEKSRLLSDRFSAERPKGSFSTLEIQRTEQGDSAMYLCASSLRSGDSSYNEQFFGPGTRLTVL.

V and J are TRBV15 and TRBJ2-7; D is perhaps TRBD1 or TRBD2 (5 bases each). The CDR3 totals 13 residues. CDR1 LNHNV and CDR2 YYDKDF come from the germline V gene (reference sequence). The V end was cut by 0 bases, the J end by 6 bases, with 9 bases between. This CDR3 is CATSRDPGAEQYF. The CDR3 region has the DNA TGTGCCACCAGCAGAGACCCCGGGGCCGAGCAGTACTTC.

The chain has TRBV28 and TRBJ2-7; 10 positions agree with TRBD2. Germline trimming cut 6 bases from V and 2 bases from J; bases unmatched to any gene: 10. Germline CDR1 is MDHEN and CDR2 is SYDVKM. This CDR3 has 16 residues. For the CDR3, the DNA is TGTGCCAGCAGCCACGGAGCGGGAGGGTCCCCCTACGAGCAGTACTTC. It codes for CASSHGAGGSPYEQYF.

The chain's CDR3 is CASSASRHEQYF. DNA for the CDR3: TGTGCCAGCAGTGCCTCCAGACACGAGCAGTACTTC. J is TRBJ2-7 and V is TRBV6-1; D ambiguous. V was trimmed by 4 bases and J by 5 bases, leaving 9 bases between them. From germline, CDR1 is MNHNS and CDR2 SASEGT. The CDR3 runs 12 residues.

The chain is built from TRBV29-1 and TRBJ2-5; 7 positions agree with TRBD1. The CDR3 totals 14 residues. The V gene end was trimmed by 4 bases and the J gene end by 1 base; junction bases not matched to a gene: 6. The germline V gene encodes CDR1 SQVTM and CDR2 ANQGSEA. The CDR3 sequence: CSVAGGALQETQYF. The CDR3 nucleotides are TGCAGCGTTGCAGGGGGAGCGCTCCAAGAGACCCAGTACTTC.

V is TRBV7-8 and J is TRBJ1-1, with D uncertain. This CDR3 is 13 amino acids long. V lost 2 bases, J lost 1 base, and 5 bases lay in between. Germline loops: CDR1 SGHVS, CDR2 FQNEAQ. CDR3 sequence (DNA): TGTGCCAGCAGCTTATTGGCGAACACTGAAGCTTTCTTT. This translates into CASSLLANTEAFF.

A remark on this clone: The same CDR3 can be traced to other DNA sequences in this sample. The chain employs TRBV15 and TRBJ1-5; TRBD1 aligns across 7 bases. The CDR3 spans 15 residues. V dropped 0 bases and J dropped 1; count of bases not matched to a gene: 0. Germline CDR1 reads LNHNV; CDR2 reads YYDKDF (reference sequence). Here the CDR3 reads CATSRDRGSNQPQHF. DNA of the CDR3: TGTGCCACCAGCAGAGACAGGGGGAGCAATCAGCCCCAGCATTTT. Complete variable domain (other parts from reference TRBV15 and TRBJ1-5): DAMVIQNPRYQVTQFGKPVTLSCSQTLNHNVMYWYQQKSSQAPKLLFHYYDKDFNNEADTPDNFQSRRPNTSFCFLDIRSPGLGDTAMYLCATSRDRGSNQPQHFGDGTRLSIL.

V usage is TRBV25-1 and J usage is TRBJ2-5, with 7 bases aligning to TRBD2. This CDR3 has 14 amino acids. CDR1 and CDR2 from the germline V gene are MGHDK and SYGVNS. J lost 11 bases, V lost 0 bases, and 9 bases had no gene match. CDR3 region: CASSEYGASGEQYF. CDR3 bases: TGTGCCAGCAGTGAATATGGGGCTAGCGGTGAGCAGTACTTC.

With regard to this clone: A read error likely explains this, since a far larger clone differs by one base. This CDR3 is CASSFNRDTEAFF. CDR3 nucleotides: TGTGCCAGCAGCTTTAACAGAGATACTGAAGCTTTCTTT. The chain joins TRBV5-4 to TRBJ1-1; no clear D gene. Between the trimmed V and J ends, which lost 2 bases and 5 bases, there was a span of 10 bases. Germline-derived CDR1 and CDR2 are SGHNT and YYREEE (reference sequence). CDR3 length equals 13 residues. The full variable domain, rest sourced from reference TRBV5-4 and TRBJ1-1, is ETGVTQSPTHLIKTRGQQVTLRCSSQSGHNTVSWYQQALGQGPQFIFQYYREEENGRGNFPPRFSGLQFPNYSSELNVNALELDDSALYLCASSFNRDTEAFFGQGTRLTVV.

J is TRBJ2-2 and V is TRBV11-2, with a possible D match to TRBD2 (5 bases). The CDR3 loop spans 14 amino acids. The V gene's germline CDR1 is SGHAT and CDR2 FQNNGV. Trimming removed 5 bases at V and 4 bases at J, with 11 bases between. Here the CDR3 DNA reads TGTGCCAGCAGCCGGAGGTCCGGCACCGGGGAGCTGTTTTTT. Its translation: CASSRRSGTGELFF.

The V call is TRBV7-6, the J call TRBJ2-7; D may be TRBD1 (5 bases). The CDR3 covers 14 residues. The germline V and J ends were trimmed by 5 bases and 4 bases, with 15 bases remaining between them. Germline loops: CDR1 SGHVS, CDR2 FNYEAQ. CDR3 amino acids: CASSLGSGPYEQYF. As DNA, the CDR3 is TGTGCCAGCAGCCTGGGGTCAGGGCCGTACGAGCAGTACTTC.

This chain joins TRBV6-1 and TRBJ2-5, with 8 bases matching TRBD2. The CDR3 extends over 15 amino acids. Germline V gene sequence: CDR1 MNHNS, CDR2 SASEGT. Germline trimming cut 2 bases from V and 5 bases from J; bases unmatched to any gene: 7. CDR3 loop: CASSENGLASETQYF. The CDR3 DNA sequence: TGTGCCAGCAGTGAAAATGGACTAGCTTCGGAGACCCAGTACTTC.

J is TRBJ2-3 and V is TRBV7-2; a weak D match, TRBD1 (6 bases). Per germline, CDR1 SGHTA and CDR2 FQGNSA. V dropped 3 bases and J dropped 0 bases, with 10 bases sitting between them. The CDR3 covers 15 residues. CDR3 sequence (DNA): TGTGCCAGCAGCTTCATGACAGGTAGCACAGATACGCAGTATTTT. Protein: CASSFMTGSTDTQYF.

CDR3: CAGEGGRNQPQHF. In DNA, the CDR3 is TGTGCCGGGGAGGGAGGGCGCAATCAGCCCCAGCATTTT. V gene TRBV28 combines with J gene TRBJ1-5, with D uncertain. V was cut by 11 bases and J by 2 bases, with 13 bases left in between. The germline gives CDR1 MDHEN, CDR2 SYDVKM. This CDR3 contains 13 residues.

The chain links TRBV7-9 to TRBJ2-7; D unclear. The V gene's germline CDR1 is SEHNR and CDR2 FQNEAQ (reference sequence). This CDR3 region has 15 residues. The V and J ends lost 1 base and 0 bases respectively, with 10 bases between them. CDR3 sequence: CASSLGNSASYEQYF. The CDR3 DNA reads as TGTGCCAGCAGCTTAGGTAACAGCGCCTCCTACGAGCAGTACTTC.